This TCR beta chain stems from a study of brain T cells in children with intractable seizures. The germline V gene has CDR1 SEHNR and CDR2 FQNEAQ (reference sequence). With 4 bases removed from V and 0 bases from J, the gap between germline ends came to 9 bases. The CDR3 covers 14 residues. The time point: blood from clinic visit 5 months post-surgery; TSC patient then seizure free. Sequenced by immunoSEQ multiplex PCR; TCRdb stores in-frame clones only, minus some. The sample carries 300,000 to 400,000 clones, over 90% recorded once. This clone appeared a single time. The sequencing used peripheral blood, collected less than 6 months after surgery. The clonotype originates from a boy in the first two years of life with tuberous sclerosis and intractable seizures. The V and J genes are TRBV7-9 and TRBJ1-1, with a tentative D call TRBD1 (6 bases). The CDR3 protein is CASSSGQLNTEAFF. For the CDR3, the DNA is TGTGCCAGCAGCTCAGGACAGCTGAACACTGAAGCTTTCTTT.